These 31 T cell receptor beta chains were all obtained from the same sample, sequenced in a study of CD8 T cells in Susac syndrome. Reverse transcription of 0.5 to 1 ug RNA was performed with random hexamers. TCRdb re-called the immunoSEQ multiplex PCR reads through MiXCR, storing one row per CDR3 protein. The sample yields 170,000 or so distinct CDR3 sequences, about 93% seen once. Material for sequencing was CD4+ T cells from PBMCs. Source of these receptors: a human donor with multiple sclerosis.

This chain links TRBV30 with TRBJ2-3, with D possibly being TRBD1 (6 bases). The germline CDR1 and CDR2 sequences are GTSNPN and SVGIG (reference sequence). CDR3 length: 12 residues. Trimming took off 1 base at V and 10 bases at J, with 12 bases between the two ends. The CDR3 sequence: CAWSGQGMPQYF. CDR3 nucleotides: TGTGCCTGGAGTGGGCAGGGGATGCCGCAGTATTTT.

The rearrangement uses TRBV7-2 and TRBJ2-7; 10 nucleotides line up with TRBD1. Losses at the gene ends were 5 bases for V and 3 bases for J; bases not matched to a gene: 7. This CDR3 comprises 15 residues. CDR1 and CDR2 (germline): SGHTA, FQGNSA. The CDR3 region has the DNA TGTGCCAGCAGCCCCTCGGGACAGGGGTTCTACGAGCAGTACTTC. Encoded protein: CASSPSGQGFYEQYF.

CDR3 DNA sequence: TGTGCCAGCAGCCCACTAGAGCTTACAGGGATCACTGAAGCTTTCTTT. Amino acid sequence: CASSPLELTGITEAFF. The rearrangement uses TRBV9 and TRBJ1-1; weak D call: TRBD1 (6 bases). This CDR3 region has 16 residues. V was trimmed by 4 bases and J by 4 bases, leaving 20 bases between them. Germline CDR1 is SGDLS and CDR2 is YYNGEE.

This chain's CDR3 is CASSWAGAARETQYF. The CDR3 region has the DNA TGTGCCAGCAGTTGGGCGGGGGCGGCTAGGGAGACCCAGTACTTC. The chain recombines TRBV28 with TRBJ2-5, with D possibly being TRBD2 (7 bases). V lost 4 bases and J 5 bases, leaving 17 bases between the germline ends. CDR3 length: 15 residues. The germline V gene has CDR1 MDHEN and CDR2 SYDVKM.

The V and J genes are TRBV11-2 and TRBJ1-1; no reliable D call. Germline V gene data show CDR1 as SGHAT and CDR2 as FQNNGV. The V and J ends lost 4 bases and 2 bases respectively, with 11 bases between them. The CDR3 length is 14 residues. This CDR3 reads CASSSYFPNTEAFF. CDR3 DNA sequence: TGTGCCAGCAGCTCGTACTTCCCCAACACTGAAGCTTTCTTT.

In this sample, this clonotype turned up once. CDR3 nucleotide sequence: TGCGCCAGCAGCCAGGGCGAAGAGGAACCCTATGGCTACACCTTC. Protein: CASSQGEEEPYGYTF. V and J are TRBV23-1 and TRBJ1-2; D might be TRBD1 (5 bases). TRBV23-1 is an ORF for which the function is uncertain. Deletions cut 6 bases from V and 4 bases from J, with 18 bases between. This CDR3 has 15 amino acids.

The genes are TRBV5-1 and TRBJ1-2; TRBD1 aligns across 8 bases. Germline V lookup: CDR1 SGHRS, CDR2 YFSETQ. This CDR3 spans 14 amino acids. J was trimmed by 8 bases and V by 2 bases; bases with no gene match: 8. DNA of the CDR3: TGCGCCAGCAGCTTAGCAACAGGGGGAGGCGGCTACACCTTC. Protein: CASSLATGGGGYTF.

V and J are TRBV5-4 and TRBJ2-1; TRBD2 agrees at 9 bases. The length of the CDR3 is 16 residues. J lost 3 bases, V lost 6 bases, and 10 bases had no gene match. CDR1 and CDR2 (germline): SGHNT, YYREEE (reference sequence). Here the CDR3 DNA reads TGTGCCAGCAACCAGCGAACTAGCGGGTTCTACAATGAGCAGTTCTTC. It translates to CASNQRTSGFYNEQFF. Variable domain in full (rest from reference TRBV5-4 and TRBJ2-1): ETGVTQSPTHLIKTRGQQVTLRCSSQSGHNTVSWYQQALGQGPQFIFQYYREEENGRGNFPPRFSGLQFPNYSSELNVNALELDDSALYLCASNQRTSGFYNEQFFGPGTRLTVL.

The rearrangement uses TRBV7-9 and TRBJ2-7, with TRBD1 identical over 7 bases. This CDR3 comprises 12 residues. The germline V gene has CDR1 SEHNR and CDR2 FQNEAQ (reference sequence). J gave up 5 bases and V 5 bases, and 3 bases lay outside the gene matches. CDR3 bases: TGTGCCAGCAGCGCAACAGGGGACGAGCAGTACTTC. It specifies CASSATGDEQYF.

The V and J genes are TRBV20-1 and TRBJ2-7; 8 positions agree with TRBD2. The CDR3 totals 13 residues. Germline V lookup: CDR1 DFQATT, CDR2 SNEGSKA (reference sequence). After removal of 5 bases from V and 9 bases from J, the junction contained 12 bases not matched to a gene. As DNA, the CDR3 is TGCAGTGCTCTCCCTGACGGGGGGGCGTCGCAGTACTTC. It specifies CSALPDGGASQYF.

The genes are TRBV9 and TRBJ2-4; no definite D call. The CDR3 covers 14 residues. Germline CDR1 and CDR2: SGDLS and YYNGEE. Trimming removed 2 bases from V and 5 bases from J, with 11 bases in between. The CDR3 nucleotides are TGTGCCAGCAGCGTGGAAGCTAAAGAAAACATTCAGTACTTC. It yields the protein CASSVEAKENIQYF.

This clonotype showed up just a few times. As DNA, the CDR3 is TGTGCCAGCAGTTCGGGACAGGCCTCCTACGAGCAGTACTTC. Its translation: CASSSGQASYEQYF. This rearrangement joins TRBV28 to TRBJ2-7, with TRBD1 matching 8 bases. The V gene end was trimmed by 4 bases and the J gene end by 0 bases; junction bases not matched to a gene: 2. Germline V CDR1 and CDR2: MDHEN, SYDVKM. This CDR3 contains 14 residues.

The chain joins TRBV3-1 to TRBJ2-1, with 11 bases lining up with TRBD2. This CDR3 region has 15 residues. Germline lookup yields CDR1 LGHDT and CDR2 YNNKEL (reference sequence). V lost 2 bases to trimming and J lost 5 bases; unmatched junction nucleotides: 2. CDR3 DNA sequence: TGTGCCAGCAGCCAACCTAGCGGGGGGCACAATGAGCAGTTCTTC. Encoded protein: CASSQPSGGHNEQFF.

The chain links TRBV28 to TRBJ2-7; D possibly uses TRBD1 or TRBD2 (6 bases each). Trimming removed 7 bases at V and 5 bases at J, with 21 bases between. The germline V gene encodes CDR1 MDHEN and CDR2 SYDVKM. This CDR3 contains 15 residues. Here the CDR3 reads CASTPKGGRGNEQYF. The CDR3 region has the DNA TGTGCCAGCACCCCAAAGGGGGGAAGGGGCAACGAGCAGTACTTC.

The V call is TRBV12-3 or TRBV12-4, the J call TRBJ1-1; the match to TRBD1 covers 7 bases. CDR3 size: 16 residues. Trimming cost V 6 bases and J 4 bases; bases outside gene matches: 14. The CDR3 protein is CASSPDRTIMSTEAFF. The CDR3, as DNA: TGTGCCAGCAGCCCGGACAGGACCATTATGAGCACTGAAGCTTTCTTT.

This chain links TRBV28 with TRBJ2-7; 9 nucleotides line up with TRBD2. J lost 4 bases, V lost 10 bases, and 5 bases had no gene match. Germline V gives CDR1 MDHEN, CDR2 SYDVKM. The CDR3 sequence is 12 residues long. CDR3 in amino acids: CATRGGAYEQYF. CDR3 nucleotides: TGTGCCACCCGCGGGGGGGCATACGAGCAGTACTTC.

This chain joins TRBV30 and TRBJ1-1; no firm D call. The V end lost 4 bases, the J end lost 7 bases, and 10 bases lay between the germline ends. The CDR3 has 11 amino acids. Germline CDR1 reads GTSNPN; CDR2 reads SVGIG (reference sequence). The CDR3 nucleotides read TGTGCCTGGATCCTAAAAGGTGAAGCTTTCTTT. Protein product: CAWILKGEAFF. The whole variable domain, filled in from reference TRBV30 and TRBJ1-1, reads SQTIHQWPATLVQPVGSPLSLECTVEGTSNPNLYWYRQAAGRGLQLLFYSVGIGQISSEVPQNLSASRPQDRQFILSSKKLLLSDSGFYLCAWILKGEAFFGQGTRLTVV.

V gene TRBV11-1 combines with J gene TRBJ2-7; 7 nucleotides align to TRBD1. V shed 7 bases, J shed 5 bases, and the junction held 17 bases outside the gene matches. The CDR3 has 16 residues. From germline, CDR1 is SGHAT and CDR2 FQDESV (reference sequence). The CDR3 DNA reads TGTGCCAGCACCAAAACCGACCGGGACAGCACGAACGAGCAGTACTTC. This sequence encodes CASTKTDRDSTNEQYF.

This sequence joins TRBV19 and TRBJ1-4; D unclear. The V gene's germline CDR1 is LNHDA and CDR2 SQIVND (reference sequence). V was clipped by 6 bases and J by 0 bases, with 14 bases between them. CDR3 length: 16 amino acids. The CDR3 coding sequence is TGTGCCAGTAGGAAGGCACAGACTGCAACTAATGAAAAACTGTTTTTT. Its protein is CASRKAQTATNEKLFF.

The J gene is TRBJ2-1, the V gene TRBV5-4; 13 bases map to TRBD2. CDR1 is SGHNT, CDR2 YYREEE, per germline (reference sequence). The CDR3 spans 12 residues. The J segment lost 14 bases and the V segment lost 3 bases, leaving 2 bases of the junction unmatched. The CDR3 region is CASSSGLAGKFF. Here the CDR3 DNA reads TGTGCCAGCAGCTCGGGACTAGCGGGAAAGTTCTTC.

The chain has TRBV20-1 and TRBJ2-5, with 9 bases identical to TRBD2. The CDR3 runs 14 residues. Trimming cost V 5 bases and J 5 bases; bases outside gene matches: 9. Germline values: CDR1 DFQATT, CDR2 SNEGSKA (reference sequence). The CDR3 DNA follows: TGCAGTGCTGGAAGGGCGGGGGGGACGGAGACCCAGTACTTC. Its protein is CSAGRAGGTETQYF.

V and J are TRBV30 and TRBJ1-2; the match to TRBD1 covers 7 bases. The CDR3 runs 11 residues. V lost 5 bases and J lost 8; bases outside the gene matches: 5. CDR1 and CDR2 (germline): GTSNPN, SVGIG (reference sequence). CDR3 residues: CAWARGYGYTF. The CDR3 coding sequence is TGTGCCTGGGCCAGGGGGTACGGCTACACCTTC.

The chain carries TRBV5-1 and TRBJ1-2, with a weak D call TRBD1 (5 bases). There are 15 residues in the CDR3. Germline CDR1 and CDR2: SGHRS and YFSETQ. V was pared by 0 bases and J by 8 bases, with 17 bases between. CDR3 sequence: CASSLASGWAEGYTF. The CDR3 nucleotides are TGCGCCAGCAGCTTGGCCTCAGGGTGGGCGGAGGGCTACACCTTC.

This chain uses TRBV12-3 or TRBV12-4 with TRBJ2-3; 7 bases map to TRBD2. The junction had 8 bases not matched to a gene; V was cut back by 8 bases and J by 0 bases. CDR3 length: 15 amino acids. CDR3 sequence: CASSFIGGSTDTQYF. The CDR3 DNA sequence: TGTGCCAGCTCCTTCATCGGGGGGAGCACAGATACGCAGTATTTT.

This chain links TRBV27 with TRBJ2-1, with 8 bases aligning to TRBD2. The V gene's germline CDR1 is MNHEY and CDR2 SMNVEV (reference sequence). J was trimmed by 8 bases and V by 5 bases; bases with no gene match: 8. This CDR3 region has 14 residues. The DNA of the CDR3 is TGTGCCAGCAGTCCCCTCACTAGCGGCGATGAGCAGTTCTTC. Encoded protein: CASSPLTSGDEQFF.

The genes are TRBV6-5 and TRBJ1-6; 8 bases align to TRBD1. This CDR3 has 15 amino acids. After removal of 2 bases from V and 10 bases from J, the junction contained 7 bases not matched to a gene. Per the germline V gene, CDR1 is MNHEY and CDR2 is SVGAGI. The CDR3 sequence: CASSYRQGAKSPLHF. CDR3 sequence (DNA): TGTGCCAGCAGTTACCGTCAGGGGGCGAAATCACCCCTCCACTTT.

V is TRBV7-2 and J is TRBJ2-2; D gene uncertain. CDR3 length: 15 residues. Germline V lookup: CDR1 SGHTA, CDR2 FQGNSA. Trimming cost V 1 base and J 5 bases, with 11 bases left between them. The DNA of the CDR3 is TGTGCCAGCAGCTTAGGACTCTTGAGGACCGGGGAGCTGTTTTTT. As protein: CASSLGLLRTGELFF.

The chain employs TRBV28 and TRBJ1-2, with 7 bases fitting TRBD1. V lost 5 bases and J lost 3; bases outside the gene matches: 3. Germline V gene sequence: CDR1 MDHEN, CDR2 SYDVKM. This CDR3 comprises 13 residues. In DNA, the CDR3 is TGTGCCAGCAGTGAACAGGGGTACTATGGCTACACCTTC. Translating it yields CASSEQGYYGYTF.

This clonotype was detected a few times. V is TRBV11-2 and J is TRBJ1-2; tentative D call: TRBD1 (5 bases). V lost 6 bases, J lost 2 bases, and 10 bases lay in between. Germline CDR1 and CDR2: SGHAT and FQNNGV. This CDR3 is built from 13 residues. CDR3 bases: TGTGCCAGCAGTCGGGACGGGAACTATGGCTACACCTTC. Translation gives CASSRDGNYGYTF.

The CDR3 protein is CASGGRLAASTDTQYF. As DNA, the CDR3 is TGTGCCAGCGGGGGTCGACTAGCGGCTAGCACAGATACGCAGTATTTT. V and J are TRBV28 and TRBJ2-3; 9 bases are a match to TRBD2. The CDR3 sequence is 16 residues long. Losses at the gene ends were 8 bases for V and 0 bases for J; bases not matched to a gene: 9. In germline, CDR1 is MDHEN, CDR2 SYDVKM.

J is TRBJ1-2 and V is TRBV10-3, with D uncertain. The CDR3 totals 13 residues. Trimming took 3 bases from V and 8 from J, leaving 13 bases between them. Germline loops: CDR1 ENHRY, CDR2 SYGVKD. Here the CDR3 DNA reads TGTGCCATCAGTGAACGTCATAGATCAGGCTACACCTTC. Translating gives CAISERHRSGYTF.